One and the same sample provided the 7 T cell receptor beta chains below, sequenced in a study of blood T cell repertoires in COVID-19. The repertoire was sequenced with immunoSEQ multiplex PCR; TCRdb's copy has only in-frame clones and lacks some. The data contain 210,000 or so clones, approximately 80% of them seen just once; the ten biggest clones take up approximately 1.8%. Sequencing was performed on PBMCs or T cells enriched from blood (not recorded which). The receptors were sampled from a man in his 60s who had recovered from COVID-19.

On this clone itself: The same CDR3 also results from other DNA sequences found in this sample. This chain links TRBV7-2 with TRBJ2-3; 12 nucleotides line up with TRBD2. CDR3 size: 16 residues. Germline V CDR1 and CDR2: SGHTA, FQGNSA. The V gene end was trimmed by 2 bases and the J gene end by 1 base; junction bases not matched to a gene: 1. CDR3 sequence: CASSLRTSGGTDTQYF. CDR3 nucleotides: TGTGCCAGCAGCTTAAGGACTAGCGGGGGCACAGATACGCAGTATTTT. Combining the CDR3 with reference TRBV7-2 and TRBJ2-3 gives the whole variable domain GAGVSQSPSNKVTEKGKDVELRCDPISGHTALYWYRQSLGQGLEFLIYFQGNSAPDKSGLPSDRFSAERTGGSVSTLTIQRTQQEDSAVYLCASSLRTSGGTDTQYFGPGTRLTVL.

The V gene is TRBV7-2, the J gene TRBJ1-3, with D possibly TRBD1 on 6 matching bases. Germline CDR1 is SGHTA and CDR2 is FQGNSA. This CDR3 spans 17 amino acids. V lost 0 bases, J lost 4 bases, and 16 bases lay in between. CDR3: CASSLAHVGAPGNTIYF. The CDR3 nucleotides are TGTGCCAGCAGCTTAGCTCATGTGGGGGCGCCCGGAAACACCATATATTTT.

This sequence joins TRBV7-9 and TRBJ1-1; no reliable D call. The CDR3 consists of 13 residues. V lost 3 bases to trimming and J lost 5 bases, with 10 bases between them. The germline V gene has CDR1 SEHNR and CDR2 FQNEAQ (reference sequence). In DNA, the CDR3 is TGTGCCAGCAGCTTGGGCCCTGCGACTGAAGCTTTCTTT. Encoded protein: CASSLGPATEAFF.

The chain combines TRBV10-3 with TRBJ1-2, with D perhaps matching TRBD1 (6 bases). V shed 3 bases and J shed 4 bases, with 12 bases lying between them. CDR3 length: 14 amino acids. Per the germline V gene, CDR1 is ENHRY and CDR2 is SYGVKD. The CDR3 loop is CAISDIGTTYGYTF. DNA of the CDR3: TGTGCCATCAGTGATATAGGGACAACCTATGGCTACACCTTC.

The chain employs TRBV12-3 or TRBV12-4 and TRBJ1-1; 7 nucleotides line up with TRBD1. J lost 2 bases, V lost 7 bases, and 4 bases had no gene match. The CDR3 is made up of 13 amino acids. CDR3 protein: CASTGTANTEAFF. The CDR3 DNA follows: TGTGCCAGCACCGGGACAGCAAACACTGAAGCTTTCTTT.

This clone was recorded a few times. The chain links TRBV3-1 (or the pseudogene TRBV3-2) to TRBJ2-7, with D possibly being TRBD2 (6 bases). CDR3 length equals 17 residues. Germline V gene lookup returns CDR1 LGHDT and CDR2 YNNKEL (reference sequence). V lost 0 bases and J 0 bases, leaving 15 bases between the germline ends. The CDR3 here is CASSQDQLAESSYEQYF. The CDR3 region has the DNA TGTGCCAGCAGCCAAGATCAACTAGCTGAGAGCTCCTACGAGCAGTACTTC.

The chain has TRBV10-1 and TRBJ2-7; tentatively, D is TRBD2 (6 bases). The V end was cut by 5 bases, the J end by 4 bases, with 9 bases between. Germline CDR1 WNHNN, CDR2 SYGVQD (reference sequence). The CDR3 consists of 12 residues. This chain's CDR3 is CASSPGTYEQYF. CDR3 bases: TGCGCCAGCAGTCCCGGGACTTACGAGCAGTACTTC.